This paragraph reports one TCR beta chain. CDR1 and CDR2 from the germline V gene are SGHTS and YDEGEE. The CDR3 is made up of 13 amino acids. The V gene end was trimmed by 0 bases and the J gene end by 9 bases; junction bases not matched to a gene: 4. The data were taken from a study of blood T cell repertoires in COVID-19. On the study more broadly: Samples taken during acute and convalescent COVID-19 were collected in the United States, Italy and Spain.

TCRdb's table, derived via immunoSEQ multiplex PCR, lists solely in-frame clones and lacks some. The table lists about 150,000 clones, 70% to 90% of them singletons. This TCR was recovered from a human donor with acute or convalescent COVID-19. The donor label of this sample is uncertain. The V gene is TRBV5-8, the J gene TRBJ2-5; 8 nucleotides align to TRBD2. The source material was peripheral blood. The CDR3 spells CASSLAGGDAQYF. Here the CDR3 DNA reads TGTGCCAGCAGCTTGGCGGGGGGGGACGCCCAGTACTTC.